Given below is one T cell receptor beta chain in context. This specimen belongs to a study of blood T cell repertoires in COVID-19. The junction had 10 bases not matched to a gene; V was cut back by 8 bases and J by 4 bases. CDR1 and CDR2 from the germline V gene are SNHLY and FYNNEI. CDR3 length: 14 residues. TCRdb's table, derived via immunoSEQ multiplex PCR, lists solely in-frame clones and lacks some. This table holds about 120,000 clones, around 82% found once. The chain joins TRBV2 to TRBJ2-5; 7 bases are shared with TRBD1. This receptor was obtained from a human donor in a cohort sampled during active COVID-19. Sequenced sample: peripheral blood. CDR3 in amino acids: CASRRRGSGETQYF. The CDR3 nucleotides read TGTGCCAGCCGTCGCAGGGGGAGCGGAGAGACCCAGTACTTC.